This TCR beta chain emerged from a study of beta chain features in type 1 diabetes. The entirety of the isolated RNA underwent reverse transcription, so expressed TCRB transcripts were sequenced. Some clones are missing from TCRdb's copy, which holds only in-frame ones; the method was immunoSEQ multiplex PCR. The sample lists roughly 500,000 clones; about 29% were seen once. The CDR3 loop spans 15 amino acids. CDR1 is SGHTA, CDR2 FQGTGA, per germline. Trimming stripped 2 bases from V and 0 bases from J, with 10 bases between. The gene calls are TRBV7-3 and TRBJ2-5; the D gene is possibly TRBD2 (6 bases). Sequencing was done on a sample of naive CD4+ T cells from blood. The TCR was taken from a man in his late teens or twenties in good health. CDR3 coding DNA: TGTGCCAGCAGCTTAGGAGGGATGTACCAAGAGACCCAGTACTTC. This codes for CASSLGGMYQETQYF. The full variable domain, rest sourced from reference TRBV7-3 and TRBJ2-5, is GAGVSQTPSNKVTEKGKYVELRCDPISGHTALYWYRQSLGQGPEFLIYFQGTGAADDSGLPNDRFFAVRPEGSVSTLKIQRTERGDSAVYLCASSLGGMYQETQYFGPGTRLLVL.